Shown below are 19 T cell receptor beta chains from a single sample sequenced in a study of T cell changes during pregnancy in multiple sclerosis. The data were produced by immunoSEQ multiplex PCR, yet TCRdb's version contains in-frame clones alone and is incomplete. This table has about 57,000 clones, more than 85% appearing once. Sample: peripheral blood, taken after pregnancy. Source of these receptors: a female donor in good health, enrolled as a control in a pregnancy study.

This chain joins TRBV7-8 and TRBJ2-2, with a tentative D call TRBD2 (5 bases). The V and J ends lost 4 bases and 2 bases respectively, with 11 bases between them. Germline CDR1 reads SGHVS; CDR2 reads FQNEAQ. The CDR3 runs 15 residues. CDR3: CASSWAGINTGELFF. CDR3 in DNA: TGTGCCAGCAGCTGGGCGGGCATAAACACCGGGGAGCTGTTTTTT.

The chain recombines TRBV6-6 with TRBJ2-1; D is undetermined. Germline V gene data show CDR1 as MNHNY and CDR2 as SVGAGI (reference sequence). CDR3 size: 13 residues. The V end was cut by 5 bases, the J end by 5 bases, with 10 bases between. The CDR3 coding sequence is TGTGCCAGCAGTCCCGACACCCACAATGAGCAGTTCTTC. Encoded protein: CASSPDTHNEQFF.

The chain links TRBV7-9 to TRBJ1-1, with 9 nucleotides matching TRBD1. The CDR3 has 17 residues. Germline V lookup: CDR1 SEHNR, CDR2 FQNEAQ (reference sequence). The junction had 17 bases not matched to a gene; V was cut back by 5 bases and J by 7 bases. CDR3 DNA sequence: TGTGCCAGCAGCCGTACGCCGGGACAGGGAATAATTAATGAAGCTTTCTTT. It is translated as CASSRTPGQGIINEAFF.

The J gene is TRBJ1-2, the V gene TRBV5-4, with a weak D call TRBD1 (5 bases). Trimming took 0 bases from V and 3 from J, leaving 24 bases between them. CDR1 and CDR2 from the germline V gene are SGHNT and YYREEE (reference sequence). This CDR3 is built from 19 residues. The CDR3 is CASSLARGGRGKTDYGYTF. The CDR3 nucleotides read TGTGCCAGCAGCTTGGCCCGAGGAGGGCGGGGGAAGACAGACTATGGCTACACCTTC.

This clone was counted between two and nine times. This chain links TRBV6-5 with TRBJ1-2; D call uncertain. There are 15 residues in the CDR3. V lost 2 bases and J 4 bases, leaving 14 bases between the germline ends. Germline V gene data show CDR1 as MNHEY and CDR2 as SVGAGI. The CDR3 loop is CASSYDPAQSYGYTF. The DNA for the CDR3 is TGTGCCAGCAGTTACGATCCGGCACAGAGCTATGGCTACACCTTC.

CDR3 protein: CASSFRSPPDTQYF. The CDR3 region has the DNA TGTGCCAGCAGCTTCAGATCCCCCCCAGATACGCAGTATTTT. This chain uses TRBV7-3 with TRBJ2-3, with D unresolved. Per the germline V gene, CDR1 is SGHTA and CDR2 is FQGTGA. The CDR3 loop spans 14 amino acids. Trimming took 3 bases from V and 4 from J, leaving 11 bases between them.

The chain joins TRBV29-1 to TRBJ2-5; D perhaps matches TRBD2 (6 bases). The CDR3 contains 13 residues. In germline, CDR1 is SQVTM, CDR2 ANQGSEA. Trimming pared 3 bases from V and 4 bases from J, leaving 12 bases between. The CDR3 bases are TGCAGCGTTGATGGGGGGTCGGGAGAGACCCAGTACTTC. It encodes CSVDGGSGETQYF.

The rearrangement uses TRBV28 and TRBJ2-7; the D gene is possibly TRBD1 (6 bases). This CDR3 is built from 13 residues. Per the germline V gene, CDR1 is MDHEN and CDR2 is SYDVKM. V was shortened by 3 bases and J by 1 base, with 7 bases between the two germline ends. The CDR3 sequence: CASSLDSSYEQYF. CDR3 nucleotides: TGTGCCAGCAGTTTGGACAGTTCCTACGAGCAGTACTTC.

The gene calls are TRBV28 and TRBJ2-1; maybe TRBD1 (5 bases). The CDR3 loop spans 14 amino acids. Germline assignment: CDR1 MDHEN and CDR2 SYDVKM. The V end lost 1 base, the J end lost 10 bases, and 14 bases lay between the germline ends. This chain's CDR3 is CASSLSGRVREQFF. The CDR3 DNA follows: TGTGCCAGCAGTTTATCGGGCAGGGTACGGGAGCAGTTCTTC.

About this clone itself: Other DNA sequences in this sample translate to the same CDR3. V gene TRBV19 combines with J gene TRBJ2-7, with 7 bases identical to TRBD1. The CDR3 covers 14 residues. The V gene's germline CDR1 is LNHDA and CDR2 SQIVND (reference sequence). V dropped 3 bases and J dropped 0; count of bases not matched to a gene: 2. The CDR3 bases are TGTGCCAGTAGTATCAGGGGGAGCTCCTACGAGCAGTACTTC. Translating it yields CASSIRGSSYEQYF.

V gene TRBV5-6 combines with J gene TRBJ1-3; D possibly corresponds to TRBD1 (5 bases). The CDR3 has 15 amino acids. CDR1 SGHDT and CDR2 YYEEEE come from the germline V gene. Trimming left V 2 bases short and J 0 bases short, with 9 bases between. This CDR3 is CASSFYRNSGNTIYF. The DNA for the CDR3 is TGTGCCAGCAGCTTCTACAGGAACTCTGGAAACACCATATATTTT. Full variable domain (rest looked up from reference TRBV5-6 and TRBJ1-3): DAGVTQSPTHLIKTRGQQVTLRCSPKSGHDTVSWYQQALGQGPQFIFQYYEEEERQRGNFPDRFSGHQFPNYSSELNVNALLLGDSALYLCASSFYRNSGNTIYFGEGSWLTVV.

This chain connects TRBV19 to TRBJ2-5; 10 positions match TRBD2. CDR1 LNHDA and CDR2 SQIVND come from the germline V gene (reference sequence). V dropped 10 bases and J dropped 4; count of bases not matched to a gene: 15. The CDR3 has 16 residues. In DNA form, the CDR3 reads TGTGCCACCACGCCTGATAGCGGGAGGTACGGAGAGACCCAGTACTTC. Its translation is CATTPDSGRYGETQYF.

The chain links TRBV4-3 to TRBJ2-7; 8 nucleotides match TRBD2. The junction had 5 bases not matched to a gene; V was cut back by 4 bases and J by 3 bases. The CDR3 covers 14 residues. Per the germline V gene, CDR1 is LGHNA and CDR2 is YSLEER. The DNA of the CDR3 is TGCGCCAGCAGCCCTACCGGGGGGGGCTACGAGCAGTACTTC. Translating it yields CASSPTGGGYEQYF.

The DNA for the CDR3 is TGTGCCAGCAGCTCTACCGGGACTGAGAATGAAAAACTGTTTTTT. Protein sequence: CASSSTGTENEKLFF. This sequence joins TRBV28 and TRBJ1-4; perhaps TRBD1 as D (5 bases). Per the germline V gene, CDR1 is MDHEN and CDR2 is SYDVKM. This CDR3 region has 15 residues. V lost 6 bases to trimming and J lost 5 bases, with 16 bases between them.

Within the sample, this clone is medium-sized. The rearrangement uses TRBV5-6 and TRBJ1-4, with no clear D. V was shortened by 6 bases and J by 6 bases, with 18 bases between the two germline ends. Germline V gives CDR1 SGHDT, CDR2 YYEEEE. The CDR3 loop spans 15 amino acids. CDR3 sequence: CASNYLGGEDEKLFF. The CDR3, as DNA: TGTGCCAGCAACTACTTGGGAGGAGAGGATGAAAAACTGTTTTTT.

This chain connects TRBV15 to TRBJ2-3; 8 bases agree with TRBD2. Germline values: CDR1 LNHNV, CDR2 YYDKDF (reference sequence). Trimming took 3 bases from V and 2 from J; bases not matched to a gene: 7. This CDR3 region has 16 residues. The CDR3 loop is CATSRMSGSPTDTQYF. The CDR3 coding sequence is TGTGCCACCAGCAGGATGAGCGGGAGCCCCACAGATACGCAGTATTTT.

The CDR3 region has the DNA TGTGCCATCAGCCACGATGGTAGCGGCGAATCCTACAATGAGCAGTTCTTC. Amino acid sequence: CAISHDGSGESYNEQFF. This chain links TRBV10-3 with TRBJ2-1; D may be TRBD2 (6 bases). CDR1 ENHRY and CDR2 SYGVKD come from the germline V gene. Trimming removed 6 bases from V and 1 base from J, with 19 bases in between. The CDR3 is made up of 17 amino acids.

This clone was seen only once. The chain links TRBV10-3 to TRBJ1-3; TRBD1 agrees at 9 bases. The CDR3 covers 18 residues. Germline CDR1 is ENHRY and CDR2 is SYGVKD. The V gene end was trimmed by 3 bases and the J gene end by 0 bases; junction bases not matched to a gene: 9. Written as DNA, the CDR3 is TGTGCCATCAGTGAACCCCCGGGACAGGGTACCTCTGGAAACACCATATATTTT. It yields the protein CAISEPPGQGTSGNTIYF.

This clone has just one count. The CDR3 reads CASSVELAGTGELFF. Written as DNA, the CDR3 is TGTGCCAGCAGCGTAGAGCTAGCGGGGACAGGGGAGCTGTTTTTT. The V call is TRBV9, the J call TRBJ2-2; 9 nucleotides align to TRBD2. Germline V gene sequence: CDR1 SGDLS, CDR2 YYNGEE. The J segment lost 8 bases and the V segment lost 0 bases, leaving 5 bases of the junction unmatched. This CDR3 has 15 residues.